This T cell receptor (beta chain) was recorded in a study of T cell clones after liver transplantation. In the study overall: Patients counted as tolerant after at least one year off all immunosuppression, enzymes not exceeding twice normal.

Study conclusions and caveats: Conclusions were preliminary, with small, heterogeneous patient groups.

Profiled with immunoSEQ multiplex PCR; TCRdb holds only in-frame clones, not every one. The sample contains 25,000 to 35,000 clones, about 94% of which appear only once. Details on this clone: Its antigen is unidentified.

The CDR3 extends over 14 amino acids. V lost 3 bases to trimming and J lost 3 bases, with 12 bases between them. Per germline, CDR1 SGHKS and CDR2 YYEKEE (reference sequence). The sample was CD8+ T cells from blood, taken 12 months after liver transplant. The rearrangement uses TRBV5-5 and TRBJ1-1; D is possibly TRBD1 (5 bases). The sequence was collected from a human patient who received a liver transplant. These T cells may partly come from the graft donor. The CDR3 here is CASSSPVGDTEAFF. The CDR3 DNA is TGTGCCAGCAGCTCGCCGGTGGGGGACACTGAAGCTTTCTTT.